This T cell receptor (beta chain) was sequenced for a study of vaccination and CD4 T cells after COVID-19. Sequencing of the DNA from cultured CD4+ T cells was carried out with the Oncomine TCR Beta short-read assay. Genomic DNA was taken out of cultured CD4+ T cells by extraction. TCRdb independently ran MiXCR on the PCR reads; one entry per CDR3 protein. The data show roughly 15,000 distinct CDR3 sequences, roughly 51% seen once. Treatment specified: approximately nine-day PBMC culture with coronavirus spike peptide pools or control peptides (ViraFEST assay). ViraFEST expanded antigen-specific T cells with peptide pools, then sequenced TCRs. CD4+ T cells were isolated by negative selection after approximately eleven days of culture. Study findings and constraints: Detection of a median about 86% of reactive clones in convalescent patients was confined to the period after vaccination.

Germline V gene sequence: CDR1 MNHEY, CDR2 SVGAGI. V was shortened by 2 bases and J by 5 bases, with 14 bases between the two germline ends. The CDR3 has 15 residues. This clonotype was seen a handful of times. Its antigen is still unknown. Source: cultured CD4+ T cells from blood, taken after SARS-CoV-2 vaccination. The V and J genes are TRBV6-5 and TRBJ2-3; D possibly corresponds to TRBD2 (6 bases). This receptor was taken from a human donor with COVID-19. The chain's CDR3 is CASSYPTGGRDTQYF. The CDR3 region has the DNA TGTGCCAGCAGTTACCCGACCGGGGGAAGAGATACGCAGTATTTT.